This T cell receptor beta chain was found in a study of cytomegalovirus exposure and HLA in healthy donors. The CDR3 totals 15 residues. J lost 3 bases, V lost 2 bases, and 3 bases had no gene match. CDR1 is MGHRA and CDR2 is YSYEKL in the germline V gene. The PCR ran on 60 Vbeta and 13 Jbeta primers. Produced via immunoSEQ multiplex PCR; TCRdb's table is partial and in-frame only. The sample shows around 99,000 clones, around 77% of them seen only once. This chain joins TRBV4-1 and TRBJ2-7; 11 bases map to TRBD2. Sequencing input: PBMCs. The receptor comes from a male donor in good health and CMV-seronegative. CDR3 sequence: CASSQTTSGDYEQYF. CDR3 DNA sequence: TGCGCCAGCAGCCAAACGACTAGCGGGGACTACGAGCAGTACTTC.